These 10 T cell receptor beta chains were sequenced from one sample in a study of cytomegalovirus exposure and HLA in healthy donors. In the PCR, 60 Vbeta and 13 Jbeta primers were used. Generated by immunoSEQ multiplex PCR, the TCRdb table keeps only in-frame clones and is missing some. The sample lists 130,000 to 150,000 clones; about 74% were seen once. Sequencing input: PBMCs. The receptors were gathered from a young man in good health and CMV-seropositive.

The V and J genes are TRBV4-1 and TRBJ1-1; D possibly corresponds to TRBD1 (6 bases). CDR3 length equals 17 residues. Per the germline V gene, CDR1 is MGHRA and CDR2 is YSYEKL. The germline V and J ends were trimmed by 3 bases and 0 bases, with 17 bases remaining between them. The CDR3 DNA reads as TGCGCCAGCAGCCACCGGGTACCGGACAGAGTGAACACTGAAGCTTTCTTT. Translating it yields CASSHRVPDRVNTEAFF.

This sequence joins TRBV6-5 and TRBJ2-7; 10 bases map to TRBD1. Germline assignment: CDR1 MNHEY and CDR2 SVGAGI. The CDR3 is made up of 15 amino acids. V trimming: 0 bases; J trimming: 3 bases; junction bases outside the gene matches: 2. DNA of the CDR3: TGTGCCAGCAGTTACTCGGGACAGGGGTTCTACGAGCAGTACTTC. Protein: CASSYSGQGFYEQYF.

This chain uses TRBV6-5 with TRBJ1-1; 7 nucleotides agree with TRBD1. CDR1 and CDR2 (germline): MNHEY, SVGAGI. The ends lost 5 bases at V and 4 bases at J; junction bases unmatched: 4. The CDR3 runs to 13 residues. CDR3 in amino acids: CASSPPGGTEAFF. In DNA form, the CDR3 reads TGTGCCAGCAGTCCCCCAGGGGGCACTGAAGCTTTCTTT.

The chain is built from TRBV7-8 and TRBJ2-7, with D possibly being TRBD1 (5 bases). The CDR3 loop spans 15 amino acids. The germline V gene encodes CDR1 SGHVS and CDR2 FQNEAQ. Trimming removed 1 base from V and 0 bases from J, with 10 bases in between. The CDR3: CASSLVQGYSYEQYF. As DNA, the CDR3 is TGTGCCAGCAGCTTAGTTCAGGGCTACTCCTACGAGCAGTACTTC. Full variable domain (remainder filled in from reference TRBV7-8 and TRBJ2-7): GAGVSQSPRYKVAKRGQDVALRCDPISGHVSLFWYQQALGQGPEFLTYFQNEAQLDKSGLPSDRFFAERPEGSVSTLKIQRTQQEDSAVYLCASSLVQGYSYEQYFGPGTRLTVT.

This chain uses TRBV11-2 with TRBJ1-4; 8 positions match TRBD1. CDR3 length: 15 amino acids. V lost 5 bases, J lost 3 bases, and 5 bases stayed unmatched. Germline CDR1 is SGHAT and CDR2 is FQNNGV. CDR3 sequence: CASSPSGGSNEKLFF. Here the CDR3 DNA reads TGTGCCAGCAGCCCCTCAGGGGGCTCTAATGAAAAACTGTTTTTT.

The genes are TRBV28 and TRBJ2-5, with TRBD2 matching over 7 bases. Trimming took 11 bases from V and 5 from J; bases not matched to a gene: 11. CDR1 and CDR2 (germline): MDHEN, SYDVKM. This CDR3 has 13 amino acids. The CDR3 DNA follows: TGTGCCGGCGGGGACTACCAGAGGGAGACCCAGTACTTC. It yields the protein CAGGDYQRETQYF.

This clone was seen once. The V and J genes are TRBV2 and TRBJ1-3, with D hard to call. CDR3 size: 12 residues. V dropped 8 bases and J dropped 3 bases, with 8 bases sitting between them. CDR1 SNHLY and CDR2 FYNNEI come from the germline V gene. CDR3 DNA: TGTGCCAGCGCTCCCTATGGAAACACCATATATTTT. Translated, it gives CASAPYGNTIYF.

The chain uses TRBV10-1 and TRBJ2-5, with 7 positions matching TRBD1. The trim removed 3 bases at V and 2 bases at J, leaving 9 bases unmatched. The V gene's germline CDR1 is WNHNN and CDR2 SYGVQD (reference sequence). The CDR3 extends over 16 amino acids. CDR3 loop: CASSDRQGSGQETQYF. For the CDR3, the DNA is TGCGCCAGCAGTGACAGACAGGGTTCGGGGCAAGAGACCCAGTACTTC.

CDR3 sequence reads: CASSPQGGDTEAFF. CDR3 in DNA: TGTGCCAGCAGCCCACAGGGGGGGGACACTGAAGCTTTCTTT. V is TRBV7-8 and J is TRBJ1-1; 8 bases match TRBD1. Germline V gene sequence: CDR1 SGHVS, CDR2 FQNEAQ. V shed 5 bases and J 3 bases; nucleotides not matched to a gene: 5. The CDR3 is 14 amino acids.

This chain connects TRBV5-1 to TRBJ2-3; 8 bases are a match to TRBD2. The V gene end was trimmed by 4 bases and the J gene end by 1 base; junction bases not matched to a gene: 8. Germline V gene data show CDR1 as SGHRS and CDR2 as YFSETQ. CDR3 length: 16 residues. In DNA form, the CDR3 reads TGCGCCAGCAGCCGACTAAGTAGCGGGGGCACAGATACGCAGTATTTT. Translating gives CASSRLSSGGTDTQYF.